The 27 T cell receptor beta chains reported below all come from one sample, sequenced in a study of T cells after yellow fever vaccination. TCRdb used MiXCR to reprocess the 5' RACE reads, holding one entry per CDR3 protein. The table has approximately 600,000 distinct CDR3 sequences, 9% to 15% seen once; the top ten hold just under 15%. The sequences come from PBMCs, collected on the day of the yellow fever booster vaccination. These receptors came from a man aged 25 to 40 who received the YFV17D yellow fever vaccine.

The chain has TRBV5-4 and TRBJ2-2; D possibly corresponds to TRBD1 (7 bases). The V end lost 2 bases, the J end lost 4 bases, and 15 bases lay between the germline ends. Germline values: CDR1 SGHNT, CDR2 YYREEE (reference sequence). The CDR3 sequence is 16 residues long. This CDR3 reads CASSFPQQGGTGELFF. The CDR3 DNA reads TGTGCCAGCAGCTTCCCCCAGCAGGGGGGCACCGGGGAGCTGTTTTTT.

This clonotype was seen a few times. The chain uses TRBV6-1 and TRBJ2-7; D possibly matches TRBD1 or TRBD2 (5 bases each). V was pared by 5 bases and J by 6 bases, with 14 bases between. CDR1 and CDR2 from the germline V gene are MNHNS and SASEGT. CDR3 length equals 13 residues. CDR3 DNA: TGTGCCAGCAGTACCCCGGGACCCGCCGAGCAGTACTTC. Protein product: CASSTPGPAEQYF.

This clonotype has just a few counts. The chain uses TRBV7-9 and TRBJ2-1; 7 bases match TRBD1. The V gene end was trimmed by 6 bases and the J gene end by 9 bases; junction bases not matched to a gene: 8. CDR1 is SEHNR, CDR2 FQNEAQ, per germline (reference sequence). The CDR3 contains 13 residues. CDR3 amino acids: CASRLIQGSEQFF. The DNA for the CDR3 is TGTGCCAGCAGACTCATACAGGGGAGTGAGCAGTTCTTC.

This clonotype was found a few times. The genes are TRBV5-1 and TRBJ2-7, with 9 bases matching TRBD2. Germline V gene lookup returns CDR1 SGHRS and CDR2 YFSETQ. The CDR3 sequence is 14 residues long. Unmatched junction bases numbered 6, after V lost 3 bases and J lost 5 bases. CDR3 residues: CASSSGLAVHEQYF. CDR3 nucleotide sequence: TGCGCCAGCAGCTCGGGACTAGCTGTCCACGAGCAGTACTTC.

The rearrangement links TRBV20-1 to TRBJ2-3; no clear D. The CDR3 covers 14 residues. Germline CDR1 reads DFQATT; CDR2 reads SNEGSKA (reference sequence). The V end was cut by 2 bases, the J end by 5 bases, with 14 bases between. The CDR3 nucleotides read TGCAGTGCTAGAATTGTAGGGCCGGGAGATACGCAGTATTTT. The encoded protein is CSARIVGPGDTQYF.

The V gene is TRBV6-5, the J gene TRBJ1-2; 8 bases map to TRBD1. Per germline, CDR1 MNHEY and CDR2 SVGAGI. This CDR3 has 16 residues. Unmatched junction bases numbered 11, after V lost 4 bases and J lost 4 bases. DNA for the CDR3: TGTGCCAGCAGTTCCGGTCCTGGTGACAGGGGCTATGGCTACACCTTC. This encodes CASSSGPGDRGYGYTF.

In its sample, this clonotype was seen a few times. V and J are TRBV5-1 and TRBJ2-1; D perhaps matches TRBD2 (5 bases). The V gene lost 0 bases and the J gene lost 6 bases, with 7 bases spanning the gap. Germline lookup yields CDR1 SGHRS and CDR2 YFSETQ. This CDR3 contains 13 residues. The CDR3 bases are TGCGCCAGCAGCTTGGCCACTAGCAATGAGCAGTTCTTC. Translated: CASSLATSNEQFF.

This clonotype was recorded once. This chain links TRBV7-2 with TRBJ2-7; 7 bases are shared with TRBD1. Germline V gene data show CDR1 as SGHTA and CDR2 as FQGNSA. The CDR3 is 14 amino acids. The junction had 4 bases not matched to a gene; V was cut back by 5 bases and J by 0 bases. The CDR3 DNA is TGTGCCAGCAGCACGACAGGGAGCTCCTACGAGCAGTACTTC. Protein: CASSTTGSSYEQYF.

This clonotype has a handful of counts. The chain couples TRBV28 to TRBJ2-1, with 12 bases that match TRBD2. CDR3 length: 15 residues. V dropped 5 bases and J dropped 5; count of bases not matched to a gene: 4. The germline V gene has CDR1 MDHEN and CDR2 SYDVKM. The chain's CDR3 is CASSRTSGVHNEQFF. CDR3 coding DNA: TGTGCCAGCAGTAGGACTAGCGGGGTCCACAATGAGCAGTTCTTC.

This clonotype has just a few counts. The chain joins TRBV18 to TRBJ2-7, with 8 bases matching TRBD2. The CDR3 covers 14 residues. V gave up 3 bases and J gave up 3 bases; unmatched junction bases: 4. The V gene's germline CDR1 is KGHSH and CDR2 LQKENI. CDR3 DNA sequence: TGTGCCAGCTCACCGACGGGGGGGGACTACGAGCAGTACTTC. Translated: CASSPTGGDYEQYF.

V gene TRBV19 combines with J gene TRBJ2-2, with unresolved D. CDR1 and CDR2 from the germline V gene are LNHDA and SQIVND (reference sequence). Trimming shortened V by 3 bases and J by 6 bases, and 5 bases separated the two germline ends. CDR3 length: 12 amino acids. The CDR3 DNA is TGTGCCAGTAGTATGTTGTCCGGGGAGCTGTTTTTT. It yields the protein CASSMLSGELFF.

The gene calls are TRBV29-1 and TRBJ2-7, with 11 bases identical to TRBD2. CDR1 and CDR2 (germline): SQVTM, ANQGSEA. CDR3 length: 12 amino acids. V lost 5 bases, J lost 5 bases, and 2 bases stayed unmatched. The chain's CDR3 is CSVLLAGDEQYF. In DNA, the CDR3 is TGCAGCGTTCTACTAGCGGGGGACGAGCAGTACTTC.

As DNA, the CDR3 is TGTGCCAGCAGTGCTTCCGAGGAGGCTAACTATGGCTACACCTTC. Its translation: CASSASEEANYGYTF. The V call is TRBV28, the J call TRBJ1-2, with no clear D. Trimming took off 5 bases at V and 0 bases at J, with 13 bases between the two ends. The CDR3 contains 15 residues. The germline V gene has CDR1 MDHEN and CDR2 SYDVKM.

This clonotype appeared a few times. The chain carries TRBV7-8 and TRBJ2-1, with a possible D match to TRBD2 (6 bases). The CDR3 runs to 17 residues. Germline V gene sequence: CDR1 SGHVS, CDR2 FQNEAQ. Trimming took off 1 base at V and 0 bases at J, with 13 bases between the two ends. CDR3: CASSLGRDSSSYNEQFF. CDR3 coding DNA: TGTGCCAGCAGCTTAGGACGGGACTCGAGCTCCTACAATGAGCAGTTCTTC. The full variable domain, in which reference TRBV7-8 and TRBJ2-1 provide the parts outside the CDR3, is GAGVSQSPRYKVAKRGQDVALRCDPISGHVSLFWYQQALGQGPEFLTYFQNEAQLDKSGLPSDRFFAERPEGSVSTLKIQRTQQEDSAVYLCASSLGRDSSSYNEQFFGPGTRLTVL.

V usage is TRBV27 and J usage is TRBJ2-3; 11 bases map to TRBD1. The CDR3 loop spans 15 amino acids. Germline V CDR1 and CDR2: MNHEY, SMNVEV (reference sequence). V lost 3 bases and J lost 5; bases outside the gene matches: 4. This chain's CDR3 is CASSFGTGGRDTQYF. In DNA form, the CDR3 reads TGTGCCAGCAGTTTCGGGACAGGGGGTAGAGATACGCAGTATTTT.

The rearrangement uses TRBV6-1 and TRBJ2-1; D is ambiguous. The CDR3 length is 13 residues. Germline V gene sequence: CDR1 MNHNS, CDR2 SASEGT. Trimming stripped 8 bases from V and 1 base from J, with 9 bases between. This CDR3 reads CASRKDSYNEQFF. The CDR3 nucleotides read TGTGCCAGCCGAAAGGATTCCTACAATGAGCAGTTCTTC.

The J gene is TRBJ1-5, the V gene TRBV6-7; D ambiguous. TRBV6-7 is identified as an open reading frame with a role that is uncertain. V lost 11 bases and J 2 bases, leaving 19 bases between the germline ends. The CDR3 loop spans 15 amino acids. The CDR3 is CAAQSGVYGNQPQHF. The CDR3 DNA follows: TGTGCCGCCCAGAGTGGGGTTTATGGCAATCAGCCCCAGCATTTT.

The J gene is TRBJ2-5, the V gene TRBV6-2 or TRBV6-3; D might be TRBD2 (5 bases). Trimming stripped 4 bases from V and 5 bases from J, with 17 bases between. CDR1 MNHEY and CDR2 SVGEGT come from the germline V gene. CDR3 length: 15 amino acids. The chain's CDR3 is CASSFYGEVYETQYF. CDR3 nucleotides: TGTGCCAGCAGTTTTTACGGGGAAGTGTACGAGACCCAGTACTTC.

This chain joins TRBV10-3 and TRBJ2-1; TRBD2 aligns across 7 bases. Unmatched junction bases numbered 15, after V lost 5 bases and J lost 8 bases. The CDR3 totals 16 residues. Germline CDR1 and CDR2: ENHRY and SYGVKD. The CDR3 protein is CAISPIPGLGGDEQFF. CDR3 nucleotide sequence: TGTGCCATCAGTCCCATACCGGGACTTGGGGGGGATGAGCAGTTCTTC.

This clonotype has a count of ten or more. The chain combines TRBV7-9 with TRBJ2-1; D could derive from TRBD1 or TRBD2 (5 bases each). The CDR3 is made up of 17 amino acids. Between the trimmed V and J ends, which lost 2 bases and 7 bases, there was a span of 21 bases. Per the germline V gene, CDR1 is SEHNR and CDR2 is FQNEAQ (reference sequence). In nucleotides, the CDR3 is TGTGCCAGCAGCTTATCGCCGGGGCTAGCTGTAAATAATGAGCAGTTCTTC. Amino acid sequence: CASSLSPGLAVNNEQFF.

The V and J genes are TRBV5-1 and TRBJ2-1; 11 positions match TRBD2. The CDR3 consists of 15 residues. After removal of 4 bases from V and 8 bases from J, the junction contained 8 bases not matched to a gene. Germline CDR1 and CDR2: SGHRS and YFSETQ. The CDR3 nucleotides are TGCGCCAGCAGCCTTAGCGGGAGGGCCGGGGATGAGCAGTTCTTC. This encodes CASSLSGRAGDEQFF. Full variable domain (rest looked up from reference TRBV5-1 and TRBJ2-1): KAGVTQTPRYLIKTRGQQVTLSCSPISGHRSVSWYQQTPGQGLQFLFEYFSETQRNKGNFPGRFSGRQFSNSRSEMNVSTLELGDSALYLCASSLSGRAGDEQFFGPGTRLTVL.

This clonotype was counted only a few times. This chain joins TRBV3-1 and TRBJ2-5; weak D call: TRBD2 (6 bases). The CDR3 is made up of 15 amino acids. Germline CDR1 LGHDT, CDR2 YNNKEL (reference sequence). V was cut by 3 bases and J by 4 bases, with 15 bases left in between. CDR3 loop: CASSHTGTFRETQYF. CDR3 sequence (DNA): TGTGCCAGCAGCCATACGGGGACTTTTCGAGAGACCCAGTACTTC.

The V and J genes are TRBV30 and TRBJ2-5; no clear D gene. The germline CDR1 and CDR2 sequences are GTSNPN and SVGIG (reference sequence). The length of the CDR3 is 17 residues. V was pared by 0 bases and J by 0 bases, with 17 bases between. CDR3 protein: CAWSVAGVTRYQETQYF. The DNA for the CDR3 is TGTGCCTGGAGTGTAGCCGGAGTCACCCGGTACCAAGAGACCCAGTACTTC.

A few counts support this clonotype. The chain uses TRBV5-5 and TRBJ1-1; the match to TRBD1 covers 7 bases. From germline, CDR1 is SGHKS and CDR2 YYEKEE (reference sequence). This CDR3 contains 16 residues. J was trimmed by 5 bases and V by 2 bases; bases with no gene match: 12. The CDR3: CASSFRQGEVLTEAFF. Written as DNA, the CDR3 is TGTGCCAGCAGCTTCCGCCAGGGGGAAGTCCTGACTGAAGCTTTCTTT.

The CDR3 DNA sequence: TGTGCCAGCAGTTTCGGCGGGAGGGAGTCGTTCTTC. Its protein is CASSFGGRESFF. V is TRBV12-3 or TRBV12-4 and J is TRBJ2-1; 9 bases agree with TRBD2. The V gene end was trimmed by 3 bases and the J gene end by 15 bases; junction bases not matched to a gene: 6. The CDR3 has 12 amino acids.

This clonotype was recorded a few times. The chain joins TRBV7-9 to TRBJ1-4; D perhaps matches TRBD1 (6 bases). CDR1 SEHNR and CDR2 FQNEAQ come from the germline V gene (reference sequence). V was clipped by 1 base and J by 5 bases, with 11 bases between them. This CDR3 has 15 amino acids. CDR3 residues: CASSLERTVNEKLFF. CDR3 bases: TGTGCCAGCAGCTTAGAGCGGACAGTCAATGAAAAACTGTTTTTT.

The V call is TRBV11-2, the J call TRBJ1-2; 7 nucleotides match TRBD1. The CDR3 contains 15 residues. The germline V gene encodes CDR1 SGHAT and CDR2 FQNNGV. After removal of 1 base from V and 3 bases from J, the junction contained 5 bases not matched to a gene. This chain's CDR3 is CASSLGKGAHYGYTF. DNA for the CDR3: TGTGCCAGCAGCTTAGGGAAGGGGGCCCACTATGGCTACACCTTC.